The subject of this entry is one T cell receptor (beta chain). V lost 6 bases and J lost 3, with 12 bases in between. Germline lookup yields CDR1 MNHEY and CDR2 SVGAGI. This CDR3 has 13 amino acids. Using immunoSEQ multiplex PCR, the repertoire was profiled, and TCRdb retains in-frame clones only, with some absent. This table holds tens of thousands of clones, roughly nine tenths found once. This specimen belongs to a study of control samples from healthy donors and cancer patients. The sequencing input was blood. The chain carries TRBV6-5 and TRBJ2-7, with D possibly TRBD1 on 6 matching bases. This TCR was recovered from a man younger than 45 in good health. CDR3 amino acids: CASRPIQGYEQYF. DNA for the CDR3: TGTGCCAGCAGACCGATACAGGGCTACGAGCAGTACTTC.